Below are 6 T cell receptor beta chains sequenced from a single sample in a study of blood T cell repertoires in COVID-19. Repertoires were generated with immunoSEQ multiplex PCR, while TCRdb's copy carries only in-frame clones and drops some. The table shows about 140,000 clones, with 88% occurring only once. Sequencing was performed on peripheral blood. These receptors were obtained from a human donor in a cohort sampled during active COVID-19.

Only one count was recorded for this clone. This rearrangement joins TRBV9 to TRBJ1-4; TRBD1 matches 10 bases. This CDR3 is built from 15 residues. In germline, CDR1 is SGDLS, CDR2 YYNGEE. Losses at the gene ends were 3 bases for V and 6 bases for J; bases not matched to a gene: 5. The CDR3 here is CASSAPGTGDEKLFF. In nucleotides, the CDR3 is TGTGCCAGCAGCGCCCCCGGGACAGGGGATGAAAAACTGTTTTTT. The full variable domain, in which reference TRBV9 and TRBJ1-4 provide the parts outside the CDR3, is DSGVTQTPKHLITATGQRVTLRCSPRSGDLSVYWYQQSLDQGLQFLIQYYNGEERAKGNILERFSAQQFPDLHSELNLSSLELGDSALYFCASSAPGTGDEKLFFGSGTQLSVL.

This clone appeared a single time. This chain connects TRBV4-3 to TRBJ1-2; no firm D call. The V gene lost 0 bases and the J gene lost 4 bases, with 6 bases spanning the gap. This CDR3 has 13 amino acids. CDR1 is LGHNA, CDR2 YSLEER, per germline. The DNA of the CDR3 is TGCGCCAGCAGCCAAGATTCCCTCTATGGCTACACCTTC. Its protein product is CASSQDSLYGYTF.

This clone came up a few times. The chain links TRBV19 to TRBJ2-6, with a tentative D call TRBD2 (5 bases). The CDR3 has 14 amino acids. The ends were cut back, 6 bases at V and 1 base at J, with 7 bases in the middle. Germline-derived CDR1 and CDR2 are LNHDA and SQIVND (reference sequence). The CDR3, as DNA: TGTGCCAGTAGGGGGAGTTCTGGGGCCAACGTCCTGACTTTC. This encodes CASRGSSGANVLTF.

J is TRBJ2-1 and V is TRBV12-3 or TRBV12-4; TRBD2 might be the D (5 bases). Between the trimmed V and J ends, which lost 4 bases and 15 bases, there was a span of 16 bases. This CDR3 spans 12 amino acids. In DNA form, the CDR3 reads TGTGCCAGCAGTTCTATAGCGCTGCGGCTGTTCTTC. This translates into CASSSIALRLFF.

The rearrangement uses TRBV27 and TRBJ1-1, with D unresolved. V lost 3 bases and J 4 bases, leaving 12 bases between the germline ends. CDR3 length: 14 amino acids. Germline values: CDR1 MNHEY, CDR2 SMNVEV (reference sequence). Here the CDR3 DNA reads TGTGCCAGCAGTTTCCACGCCCCGGGCACTGAAGCTTTCTTT. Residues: CASSFHAPGTEAFF.

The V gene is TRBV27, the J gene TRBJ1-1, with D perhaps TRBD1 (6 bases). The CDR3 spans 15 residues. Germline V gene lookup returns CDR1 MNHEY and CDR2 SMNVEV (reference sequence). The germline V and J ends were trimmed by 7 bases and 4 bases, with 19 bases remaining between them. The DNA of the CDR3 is TGTGCCAGCACCAAACCGGACAGCCCTCTCACTGAAGCTTTCTTT. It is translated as CASTKPDSPLTEAFF.